This T cell receptor beta chain was captured in a study of T cell changes during pregnancy in multiple sclerosis. TCRdb's table, derived via immunoSEQ multiplex PCR, lists solely in-frame clones and lacks some. The data hold 40,000 to 55,000 clones, with 85% to 95% observed a single time. Germline V gene data show CDR1 as SGHAT and CDR2 as FQNNGV. This CDR3 contains 16 residues. V was pared by 2 bases and J by 3 bases, with 3 bases of the junction left unmatched. The V gene is TRBV11-2, the J gene TRBJ2-2, with 10 bases fitting TRBD2. The material sequenced was CD4+ T cells from peripheral blood mononuclear cells, taken in the third trimester of pregnancy. The TCR sequence derives from a female donor with multiple sclerosis, enrolled in a pregnancy study. CDR3 region: CASSLLAGAHTGELFF. The CDR3 nucleotides are TGTGCCAGCAGCTTACTAGCGGGGGCACACACCGGGGAGCTGTTTTTT.